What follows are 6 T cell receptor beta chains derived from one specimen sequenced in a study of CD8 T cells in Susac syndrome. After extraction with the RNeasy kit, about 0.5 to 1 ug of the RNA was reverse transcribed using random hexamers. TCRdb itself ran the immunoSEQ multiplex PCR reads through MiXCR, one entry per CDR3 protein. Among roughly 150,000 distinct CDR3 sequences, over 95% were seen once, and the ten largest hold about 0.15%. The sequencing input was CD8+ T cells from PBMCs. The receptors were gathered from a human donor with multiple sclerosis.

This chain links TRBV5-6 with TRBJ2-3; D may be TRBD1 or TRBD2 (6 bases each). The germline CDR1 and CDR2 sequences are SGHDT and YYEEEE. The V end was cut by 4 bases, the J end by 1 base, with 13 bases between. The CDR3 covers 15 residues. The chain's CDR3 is CASSPGRGGTDTQYF. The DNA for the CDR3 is TGTGCCAGCAGCCCCGGTAGGGGGGGCACAGATACGCAGTATTTT.

CDR3 coding DNA: TGTGCCAGCAGTTATCTGGAGGGGGCCAGAGCAGATACGCAGTATTTT. As protein: CASSYLEGARADTQYF. The chain combines TRBV13 with TRBJ2-3; the D gene is possibly TRBD1 (7 bases). V was clipped by 6 bases and J by 4 bases, with 20 bases between them. The CDR3 covers 16 residues. Per the germline V gene, CDR1 is PRHDT and CDR2 is FYEKMQ (reference sequence).

The CDR3 spells CSAYTRGDADTIYF. CDR3 coding DNA: TGCAGCGCTTACACCAGGGGGGATGCGGACACCATATATTTT. The chain couples TRBV29-1 to TRBJ1-3; 7 positions agree with TRBD1. Unmatched junction bases numbered 14, after V lost 7 bases and J lost 8 bases. Germline V gene sequence: CDR1 SQVTM, CDR2 ANQGSEA. The CDR3 has 14 residues.

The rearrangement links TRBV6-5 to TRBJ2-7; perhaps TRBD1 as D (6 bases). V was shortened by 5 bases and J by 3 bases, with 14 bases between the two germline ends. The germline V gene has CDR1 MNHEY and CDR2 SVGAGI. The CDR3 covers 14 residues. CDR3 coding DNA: TGTGCCAGCAGTCCGATAACAGGGATCTACGAGCAGTACTTC. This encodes CASSPITGIYEQYF.

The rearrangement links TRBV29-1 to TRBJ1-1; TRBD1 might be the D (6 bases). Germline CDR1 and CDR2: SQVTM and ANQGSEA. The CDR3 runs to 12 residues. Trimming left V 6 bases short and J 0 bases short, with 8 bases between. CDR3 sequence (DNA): TGCAGCGTAGGACAGATGAACACTGAAGCTTTCTTT. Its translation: CSVGQMNTEAFF.

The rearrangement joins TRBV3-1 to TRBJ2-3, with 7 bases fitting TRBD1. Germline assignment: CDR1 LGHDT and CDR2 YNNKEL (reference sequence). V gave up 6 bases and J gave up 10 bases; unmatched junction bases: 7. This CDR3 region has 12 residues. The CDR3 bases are TGTGCCAGCAGACCCGACAGGGCAGCGCAGTATTTT. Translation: CASRPDRAAQYF.